A single sample is the source of the 26 T cell receptor beta chains below, sequenced in a study of cytomegalovirus exposure and HLA in healthy donors. Vbeta (60) and Jbeta (13) primers were used in the PCR. Data came from immunoSEQ multiplex PCR; TCRdb stores just in-frame clones and leaves some out. Of tens of thousands of clones detected, more than 75% appear once; the ten largest clones hold about 1.5%. The material sequenced was PBMCs. Every receptor here comes from a female donor in good health and CMV-seronegative.

V and J are TRBV11-1 and TRBJ1-6, with TRBD1 matching 8 bases. The CDR3 totals 16 residues. With V trimmed by 3 bases and J by 7 bases, 8 bases remained unmatched. The germline V gene encodes CDR1 SGHAT and CDR2 FQDESV (reference sequence). The CDR3 reads CASSFSPGQVNSPLHF. CDR3 nucleotide sequence: TGTGCCAGCAGCTTCTCACCGGGACAGGTGAATTCACCCCTCCACTTT.

The gene calls are TRBV7-2 and TRBJ1-4; tentatively, D is TRBD1 (6 bases). Trimming cost V 5 bases and J 3 bases, with 16 bases left between them. Germline CDR1 and CDR2: SGHTA and FQGNSA. The CDR3 has 16 amino acids. CDR3 protein: CASSPSTRGANEKLFF. CDR3 nucleotides: TGTGCCAGCAGCCCATCGACCAGGGGTGCTAATGAAAAACTGTTTTTT.

The chain uses TRBV7-2 and TRBJ2-1, with 7 bases identical to TRBD2. This CDR3 region has 15 residues. CDR1 is SGHTA, CDR2 FQGNSA, per germline. Trimming at V came to 5 bases and at J to 0 bases, leaving 4 bases not matched to a gene. In nucleotides, the CDR3 is TGTGCCAGCAGCCCCCGGACTAGCTCCTACAATGAGCAGTTCTTC. Protein sequence: CASSPRTSSYNEQFF.

This chain links TRBV28 with TRBJ2-4; 8 nucleotides agree with TRBD1. CDR3 length equals 15 residues. Germline values: CDR1 MDHEN, CDR2 SYDVKM. The junction had 2 bases not matched to a gene; V was cut back by 3 bases and J by 1 base. Written as DNA, the CDR3 is TGTGCCAGCAGTTTCCGACAGGGGGCCAAAAACATTCAGTACTTC. Translating gives CASSFRQGAKNIQYF.

The sample holds one count of this clone. This chain joins TRBV6-6 and TRBJ2-7; 7 bases align to TRBD1. The CDR3 runs 13 residues. The V and J ends lost 5 bases and 5 bases, in that order; junction bases with no gene match: 6. In germline, CDR1 is MNHNY, CDR2 SVGAGI (reference sequence). As DNA, the CDR3 is TGTGCCAGCAGTGCGTCACAGGGGAACGAGCAGTACTTC. It encodes CASSASQGNEQYF.

The chain employs TRBV9 and TRBJ1-2; D uncertain. CDR3 length equals 15 residues. Trimming shortened V by 1 base and J by 0 bases, and 10 bases separated the two germline ends. Germline V gives CDR1 SGDLS, CDR2 YYNGEE. CDR3: CASSVSDSANYGYTF. The CDR3 region has the DNA TGTGCCAGCAGCGTATCAGACTCCGCTAACTATGGCTACACCTTC.

The V and J genes are TRBV4-3 and TRBJ1-2, with a tentative D call TRBD1 (6 bases). V lost 2 bases and J lost 4, with 11 bases in between. The length of the CDR3 is 14 residues. CDR1 and CDR2 (germline): LGHNA, YSLEER. The DNA of the CDR3 is TGCGCCAGCAGCCAATCATACAGGGCCTATGGCTACACCTTC. Protein product: CASSQSYRAYGYTF.

The rearrangement joins TRBV14 to TRBJ1-1; D not certain. The V gene's germline CDR1 is SGHDN and CDR2 FVKESK. This CDR3 has 15 amino acids. V was pared by 4 bases and J by 1 base, with 13 bases between. The chain's CDR3 is CASSPELLRNTEAFF. Written as DNA, the CDR3 is TGTGCCAGCAGCCCTGAGTTATTAAGGAACACTGAAGCTTTCTTT.

This clone occurred a few times. CDR3 in DNA: TGTGCCAGCAGGATCGGGACAGGGGCAGATACGCAGTATTTT. This sequence encodes CASRIGTGADTQYF. The chain couples TRBV6-1 to TRBJ2-3, with 10 nucleotides matching TRBD1. J gave up 4 bases and V 6 bases, and 4 bases lay outside the gene matches. Germline V gene data show CDR1 as MNHNS and CDR2 as SASEGT. The CDR3 has 14 residues.

The chain joins TRBV18 to TRBJ1-6; D uncertain. V shed 3 bases and J shed 5 bases, with 11 bases lying between them. CDR3 length equals 15 residues. Per the germline V gene, CDR1 is KGHSH and CDR2 is LQKENI. The DNA of the CDR3 is TGTGCCAGCTCACCTGACGGGATCGATAATTCACCCCTCCACTTT. Translated, it gives CASSPDGIDNSPLHF.

CDR3 amino acids: CASSSQYQETQYF. CDR3 in DNA: TGTGCCAGCAGTTCCCAGTACCAAGAGACCCAGTACTTC. V is TRBV7-3 and J is TRBJ2-5; D unclear. CDR1 is SGHTA and CDR2 is FQGTGA in the germline V gene. V gave up 6 bases and J gave up 0 bases, with 8 bases separating them. The CDR3 runs 13 residues.

This chain connects TRBV15 to TRBJ1-1; D unresolved. Germline CDR1 and CDR2: LNHNV and YYDKDF (reference sequence). Between the trimmed V and J ends, which lost 1 base and 7 bases, there was a span of 13 bases. The CDR3 totals 14 residues. DNA of the CDR3: TGTGCCACCAGCAGAGCCCCCTTTCAGATTGAAGCTTTCTTT. It yields the protein CATSRAPFQIEAFF.

The V call is TRBV29-1, the J call TRBJ1-1; a possible D gene is TRBD1 (5 bases). CDR1 is SQVTM, CDR2 ANQGSEA, per germline. CDR3 length: 13 residues. The V and J ends lost 6 bases and 0 bases respectively, with 11 bases between them. For the CDR3, the DNA is TGCAGCGTCACAGGTCCTCTGAACACTGAAGCTTTCTTT. This translates into CSVTGPLNTEAFF.

This clone came up a few times. J is TRBJ1-2 and V is TRBV9, with D unclear. Germline assignment: CDR1 SGDLS and CDR2 YYNGEE. V gave up 3 bases and J gave up 8 bases, with 11 bases separating them. The CDR3 has 12 residues. The DNA for the CDR3 is TGTGCCAGCAGCGCCTCAGGAGGAGGCTACACCTTC. Amino acid sequence: CASSASGGGYTF.

This chain joins TRBV9 and TRBJ2-2, with D perhaps matching TRBD2 (7 bases). This CDR3 spans 19 amino acids. CDR1 and CDR2 (germline): SGDLS, YYNGEE. Deletions cut 0 bases from V and 0 bases from J, with 18 bases between. Here the CDR3 DNA reads TGTGCCAGCAGCGTAGATTGGGGGGGCGGGACATCGAACACCGGGGAGCTGTTTTTT. It is translated as CASSVDWGGGTSNTGELFF.

V and J are TRBV2 and TRBJ1-4; 9 nucleotides line up with TRBD1. J lost 8 bases, V lost 6 bases, and 7 bases had no gene match. This CDR3 region has 14 residues. In germline, CDR1 is SNHLY, CDR2 FYNNEI. DNA for the CDR3: TGTGCCAGCAGGAAGGACAGGGGCTGGGAAAAACTGTTTTTT. Translated: CASRKDRGWEKLFF.

This rearrangement joins TRBV19 to TRBJ1-4; 7 bases are shared with TRBD1. CDR3 length: 15 residues. V gave up 4 bases and J gave up 4 bases; unmatched junction bases: 6. Germline CDR1 reads LNHDA; CDR2 reads SQIVND (reference sequence). CDR3 in amino acids: CASSTARGSNEKLFF. CDR3 DNA sequence: TGTGCCAGTAGTACCGCCAGGGGGAGTAATGAAAAACTGTTTTTT.

V usage is TRBV5-1 and J usage is TRBJ2-1, with TRBD2 identical over 8 bases. With 5 bases clipped from V and 4 bases from J, the junction kept 5 bases outside the gene matches. The CDR3 has 14 amino acids. CDR1 SGHRS and CDR2 YFSETQ come from the germline V gene. CDR3 sequence reads: CASRVAGPYNEQFF. In DNA form, the CDR3 reads TGCGCCAGCAGAGTAGCGGGACCTTACAATGAGCAGTTCTTC.

This clone was counted once. V gene TRBV6-5 combines with J gene TRBJ1-2, with D possibly being TRBD1 (5 bases). The CDR3 extends over 16 amino acids. V lost 0 bases to trimming and J lost 4 bases, with 15 bases between them. CDR1 and CDR2 (germline): MNHEY, SVGAGI. The CDR3 DNA sequence: TGTGCCAGCAGTTACTCGCGGGGGGGTATAAGCTATGGCTACACCTTC. Translated, it gives CASSYSRGGISYGYTF.

V gene TRBV13 combines with J gene TRBJ1-2; the D gene is possibly TRBD1 (6 bases). The V end was cut by 5 bases, the J end by 5 bases, with 15 bases between. Germline-derived CDR1 and CDR2 are PRHDT and FYEKMQ (reference sequence). The CDR3 length is 14 residues. The CDR3: CASSPARGGYGYTF. CDR3 sequence (DNA): TGTGCCAGCAGCCCCGCCAGGGGCGGTTATGGCTACACCTTC.

The chain links TRBV13 to TRBJ1-4; D is uncertain. The length of the CDR3 is 14 residues. Germline V gene sequence: CDR1 PRHDT, CDR2 FYEKMQ (reference sequence). With 2 bases removed from V and 5 bases from J, the gap between germline ends came to 9 bases. CDR3 residues: CASSLRTGNEKLFF. CDR3 coding DNA: TGTGCCAGCAGCTTACGGACGGGGAATGAAAAACTGTTTTTT.

The CDR3 loop reads CASSPGTGGKYEQYF. The CDR3 region has the DNA TGTGCCAGCAGCCCCGGGACAGGGGGCAAATATGAGCAGTACTTC. The chain carries TRBV4-2 and TRBJ2-7; 12 bases are shared with TRBD1. CDR1 is LGHNA, CDR2 YNFKEQ, per germline. This CDR3 has 15 residues. Trimming at V came to 4 bases and at J to 7 bases, leaving 8 bases not matched to a gene.

The chain employs TRBV4-1 and TRBJ1-3; D unresolved. Deletions cut 5 bases from V and 0 bases from J, with 20 bases between. This CDR3 region has 18 residues. Looked up from germline, CDR1 is MGHRA and CDR2 is YSYEKL. The CDR3 DNA follows: TGCGCCAGCAGCGAAAGAGGAGAAAGGCCGAGCTCTGGAAACACCATATATTTT. It specifies CASSERGERPSSGNTIYF.

The chain combines TRBV7-3 with TRBJ1-1; D ambiguous. Per the germline V gene, CDR1 is SGHTA and CDR2 is FQGTGA. V shed 3 bases and J shed 9 bases, with 14 bases lying between them. The CDR3 contains 13 residues. This CDR3 is CASSFQGGQKAFF. CDR3 coding DNA: TGTGCCAGCAGCTTCCAAGGTGGGCAGAAAGCTTTCTTT.

This clone was seen only once. V is TRBV11-2 and J is TRBJ1-1; 9 nucleotides agree with TRBD1. V lost 5 bases to trimming and J lost 1 base; unmatched junction nucleotides: 5. Germline values: CDR1 SGHAT, CDR2 FQNNGV. The CDR3 sequence is 15 residues long. DNA for the CDR3: TGTGCCAGCAGCCACTTACAGGGGGCGAACACTGAAGCTTTCTTT. Translated: CASSHLQGANTEAFF.

This chain links TRBV14 with TRBJ2-3; a weak D match, TRBD1 (5 bases). V lost 4 bases to trimming and J lost 10 bases, with 12 bases between them. CDR1 SGHDN and CDR2 FVKESK come from the germline V gene. CDR3 length: 12 residues. The CDR3 here is CASSPWGGPQYF. CDR3 sequence (DNA): TGTGCCAGCAGCCCCTGGGGCGGTCCGCAGTATTTT.